Shown below are 29 T cell receptor beta chains from a single sample sequenced in a study of shared clonotypes between healthy human individuals. Naive CD8 cells lacked CD45RO, underwent positive selection for CCR7 and left out terminally differentiated effector memory CD45RA+ cells. Profiled with immunoSEQ multiplex PCR; TCRdb holds only in-frame clones, not every one. The sample lists millions of clones; approximately 95% were seen once. Sequencing was done on a sample of naive CD8+ T cells sorted from blood. These receptors came from a young man in good health.

This clone has only a few counts. The chain employs TRBV11-2 and TRBJ1-2; D is undetermined. Trimming removed 1 base at V and 4 bases at J, with 7 bases between. Germline V gives CDR1 SGHAT, CDR2 FQNNGV. This CDR3 comprises 13 residues. The CDR3 nucleotides read TGTGCCAGCAGCTTAGCGGGAATCTATGGCTACACCTTC. Its protein product is CASSLAGIYGYTF.

The V call is TRBV19, the J call TRBJ1-4; 10 positions match TRBD1. This CDR3 spans 14 amino acids. Trimming cost V 4 bases and J 7 bases; bases outside gene matches: 3. The germline gives CDR1 LNHDA, CDR2 SQIVND (reference sequence). This CDR3 reads CASSNWTGGEKLFF. The CDR3 region has the DNA TGTGCCAGTAGTAATTGGACAGGGGGTGAAAAACTGTTTTTT.

This chain connects TRBV13 to TRBJ1-2; TRBD1 agrees at 12 bases. The germline CDR1 and CDR2 sequences are PRHDT and FYEKMQ (reference sequence). The CDR3 consists of 16 residues. V dropped 5 bases and J dropped 7; count of bases not matched to a gene: 11. CDR3 loop: CASSTGPGTGGFGYTF. Written as DNA, the CDR3 is TGTGCCAGCAGCACAGGCCCCGGGACAGGGGGCTTTGGCTACACCTTC.

The CDR3 DNA sequence: TGCGCCAGCAGTCAAACGAGGGTTGGGTGCGAGCAGTACTTC. Amino acid sequence: CASSQTRVGCEQYF. The J gene is TRBJ2-7, the V gene TRBV23-1; possibly TRBD2 for D (5 bases). TRBV23-1 is an ORF for which the function is uncertain. The length of the CDR3 is 14 residues. Between the trimmed V and J ends, which lost 2 bases and 6 bases, there was a span of 14 bases.

This chain uses TRBV28 with TRBJ2-7, with D possibly TRBD2 on 6 matching bases. From germline, CDR1 is MDHEN and CDR2 SYDVKM. The CDR3 is 13 residues long. V gave up 5 bases and J gave up 4 bases, with 12 bases separating them. The CDR3 DNA follows: TGTGCCAGCAGTCACTCGGAGGGTTACGAGCAGTACTTC. Protein: CASSHSEGYEQYF.

As regards this clone: This same CDR3 is encoded by further DNA sequences in the sample. This sequence joins TRBV5-4 and TRBJ2-5, with TRBD1 matching over 9 bases. Trimming took 4 bases from V and 5 from J; bases not matched to a gene: 3. Germline CDR1 is SGHNT and CDR2 is YYREEE (reference sequence). The length of the CDR3 is 13 residues. CDR3 loop: CASSDRGVETQYF. Here the CDR3 DNA reads TGTGCCAGCAGCGACAGGGGGGTTGAGACCCAGTACTTC.

This rearrangement joins TRBV27 to TRBJ2-1; D possibly corresponds to TRBD2 (7 bases). V lost 8 bases, J lost 8 bases, and 19 bases lay in between. The CDR3 spans 14 residues. Germline V gene data show CDR1 as MNHEY and CDR2 as SMNVEV (reference sequence). CDR3 sequence reads: CASSGLGGRYEQFF. CDR3 coding DNA: TGTGCCAGCTCGGGATTGGGGGGGCGGTATGAGCAGTTCTTC.

Notes on this clone: Other DNA sequences of this sample code for an identical CDR3. The genes are TRBV30 and TRBJ1-3; D unresolved. V lost 2 bases and J 1 base, leaving 6 bases between the germline ends. This CDR3 has 13 residues. In germline, CDR1 is GTSNPN, CDR2 SVGIG (reference sequence). This chain's CDR3 is CAWSLSSGNTIYF. CDR3 bases: TGTGCCTGGAGTCTAAGTTCTGGAAACACCATATATTTT.

Remarks on this clone: Mismatch with germline at one junction end may stem from a read error. This chain uses TRBV27 with TRBJ2-7; weak D call: TRBD1 (8 bases). The germline V gene encodes CDR1 MNHEY and CDR2 SMNVEV (reference sequence). The CDR3 spans 18 residues. The DNA for the CDR3 is TGTGCCAGCAGTCTATCCCCTCCGGACAGGGAGGGTGCCTACGAGCAGTACTTC. Translated, it gives CASSLSPPDREGAYEQYF.

This clone was observed once. The chain couples TRBV7-9 to TRBJ1-2; D is undetermined. Germline V gives CDR1 SEHNR, CDR2 FQNEAQ (reference sequence). CDR3 length: 12 amino acids. V shed 5 bases and J shed 5 bases, with 9 bases lying between them. The CDR3 nucleotides are TGTGCCAGCAGCGCGGACCTTTATGGCTACACCTTC. Protein: CASSADLYGYTF.

V and J are TRBV7-9 and TRBJ2-5; 9 bases match TRBD1. CDR1 SEHNR and CDR2 FQNEAQ come from the germline V gene (reference sequence). V shed 4 bases, J shed 4 bases, and the junction held 10 bases outside the gene matches. The CDR3 extends over 16 amino acids. CDR3 DNA sequence: TGTGCCAGCAGCTCTACAGGGGGCGCGAGTTTAGAGACCCAGTACTTC. Translation: CASSSTGGASLETQYF.

The chain links TRBV2 to TRBJ2-3; D is undetermined. V lost 2 bases, J lost 5 bases, and 8 bases lay in between. CDR1 and CDR2 (germline): SNHLY, FYNNEI. This CDR3 spans 13 amino acids. The chain's CDR3 is CASSEMRGDTQYF. CDR3 sequence (DNA): TGTGCCAGCAGTGAAATGCGCGGAGATACGCAGTATTTT.

Concerning this clone itself: The identical CDR3 is also encoded by other nucleotide sequences in the sample. This rearrangement joins TRBV30 to TRBJ2-7; D is undetermined. CDR3 size: 13 residues. Per germline, CDR1 GTSNPN and CDR2 SVGIG (reference sequence). Trimming left V 0 bases short and J 2 bases short, with 8 bases between. The CDR3 nucleotides read TGTGCCTGGAGTGTAGGTCAGACCTACGAGCAGTACTTC. It translates to CAWSVGQTYEQYF.

The chain uses TRBV4-1 and TRBJ2-7; D is ambiguous. From germline, CDR1 is MGHRA and CDR2 YSYEKL. V shed 0 bases and J shed 7 bases, with 13 bases lying between them. The CDR3 has 14 amino acids. CDR3 nucleotide sequence: TGCGCCAGCAGCCAAGACGAGGCAGGTTTTGAGCAGTACTTC. Encoded protein: CASSQDEAGFEQYF.

Of note for this clone: Within the sample, other DNA sequences also encode this same CDR3. The rearrangement links TRBV29-1 to TRBJ1-2; D not resolved. V lost 3 bases to trimming and J lost 4 bases, with 12 bases between them. CDR3 size: 13 residues. CDR1 is SQVTM, CDR2 ANQGSEA, per germline. CDR3 sequence: CSVEELGGYGYTF. CDR3 coding DNA: TGCAGCGTTGAGGAGCTGGGCGGCTATGGCTACACCTTC.

The rearrangement links TRBV4-1 to TRBJ2-1, with 8 bases that match TRBD1. This CDR3 is built from 15 residues. The germline gives CDR1 MGHRA, CDR2 YSYEKL. V dropped 2 bases and J dropped 4; count of bases not matched to a gene: 4. CDR3: CASSQPGQEYNEQFF. CDR3 nucleotides: TGCGCCAGCAGCCAACCGGGACAGGAGTACAATGAGCAGTTCTTC.

The chain uses TRBV11-2 and TRBJ1-3; D not resolved. This CDR3 region has 16 residues. The V end was cut by 7 bases, the J end by 0 bases, with 16 bases between. In germline, CDR1 is SGHAT, CDR2 FQNNGV. CDR3 sequence reads: CASNHPQKGSGNTIYF. CDR3 nucleotides: TGTGCCAGCAACCACCCCCAAAAGGGCTCTGGAAACACCATATATTTT.

This sequence joins TRBV5-6 and TRBJ2-7, with 7 bases aligning to TRBD1. This CDR3 has 12 residues. Trimming cost V 0 bases and J 6 bases; bases outside gene matches: 0. Germline assignment: CDR1 SGHDT and CDR2 YYEEEE. CDR3 in amino acids: CASSLEGAEQYF. The CDR3 DNA reads as TGTGCCAGCAGCTTGGAGGGGGCCGAGCAGTACTTC.

The chain links TRBV4-1 to TRBJ1-5; D is possibly TRBD1 (5 bases). CDR3 length: 15 amino acids. The germline V gene encodes CDR1 MGHRA and CDR2 YSYEKL. V was cut by 5 bases and J by 1 base, with 12 bases left in between. The CDR3 protein is CASSEDRTSNQPQHF. The CDR3 DNA follows: TGCGCCAGCAGCGAGGACCGGACAAGCAATCAGCCCCAGCATTTT.

The V and J genes are TRBV12-5 and TRBJ1-2, with D unclear. Germline CDR1 reads LGHNT; CDR2 reads FRNRAP. The CDR3 runs to 15 residues. Trimming stripped 4 bases from V and 5 bases from J, with 17 bases between. For the CDR3, the DNA is TGTGCTAGTGGTTGGGGTCCCGGGAATATATATGGCTACACCTTC. Amino acids: CASGWGPGNIYGYTF.

The chain carries TRBV11-3 and TRBJ2-2; no reliable D call. Germline V lookup: CDR1 SGHNT, CDR2 YENEEA. This CDR3 has 14 residues. The V end was cut by 6 bases, the J end by 6 bases, with 14 bases between. The CDR3 region is CASRETYGAGELFF. CDR3 DNA sequence: TGTGCCAGCAGAGAAACGTACGGTGCCGGGGAGCTGTTTTTT.

Written as DNA, the CDR3 is TGTGCCAGCAGTTTATACCTCGGGACTTCGGATTACGAGCAGTACTTC. This sequence encodes CASSLYLGTSDYEQYF. This sequence joins TRBV27 and TRBJ2-7; D perhaps matches TRBD2 (6 bases). V lost 1 base and J lost 4, with 17 bases in between. The germline V gene has CDR1 MNHEY and CDR2 SMNVEV (reference sequence). The length of the CDR3 is 16 residues.

The chain is built from TRBV7-9 and TRBJ2-2, with 12 positions matching TRBD2. The V gene end was trimmed by 7 bases and the J gene end by 4 bases; junction bases not matched to a gene: 13. The CDR3 has 18 residues. Germline CDR1 is SEHNR and CDR2 is FQNEAQ (reference sequence). In nucleotides, the CDR3 is TGTGCCAGCACCATAGGGGGACTAGCGGGTGTTAGCACCGGGGAGCTGTTTTTT. Residues: CASTIGGLAGVSTGELFF.

This chain connects TRBV7-9 to TRBJ2-7, with 9 bases aligning to TRBD1. V shed 5 bases and J 2 bases; nucleotides not matched to a gene: 10. Germline loops: CDR1 SEHNR, CDR2 FQNEAQ (reference sequence). The CDR3 spans 16 residues. The CDR3: CASSLGEGQGAYEQYF. In DNA form, the CDR3 reads TGTGCCAGCAGCCTAGGGGAGGGACAGGGAGCCTACGAGCAGTACTTC.

The CDR3 DNA reads TGCGCCAGCAGCTTAGCGGGAGCAGATACGCAGTATTTT. Translation gives CASSLAGADTQYF. The chain has TRBV5-1 and TRBJ2-3; 8 positions agree with TRBD2. J lost 4 bases, V lost 2 bases, and 0 bases had no gene match. CDR3 length: 13 amino acids. Germline lookup yields CDR1 SGHRS and CDR2 YFSETQ.

The rearrangement links TRBV7-6 to TRBJ2-7, with 12 bases lining up with TRBD2. Germline trimming cut 5 bases from V and 3 bases from J; bases unmatched to any gene: 11. The CDR3 is 17 amino acids. Per germline, CDR1 SGHVS and CDR2 FNYEAQ. CDR3 in amino acids: CASSTGLAGIAFYEQYF. DNA of the CDR3: TGTGCCAGCAGCACCGGACTAGCGGGGATTGCATTCTACGAGCAGTACTTC.

As regards this clone: Other nucleotide sequences from this sample produce the same CDR3. The rearrangement joins TRBV27 to TRBJ1-1, with D hard to call. Germline V gene sequence: CDR1 MNHEY, CDR2 SMNVEV (reference sequence). Trimming shortened V by 3 bases and J by 3 bases, and 8 bases separated the two germline ends. This CDR3 has 13 residues. The CDR3 DNA sequence: TGTGCCAGCAGTTTGGAGGGAGACACTGAAGCTTTCTTT. It yields the protein CASSLEGDTEAFF.

Comments on this clone: Other DNA sequences of this sample code for an identical CDR3. The chain has TRBV29-1 and TRBJ2-2; 7 bases line up with TRBD1. This CDR3 is 12 amino acids long. Germline loops: CDR1 SQVTM, CDR2 ANQGSEA. The V gene end was trimmed by 6 bases and the J gene end by 5 bases; junction bases not matched to a gene: 3. In nucleotides, the CDR3 is TGCAGCGTAGAACAGGGGACCGGGGAGCTGTTTTTT. Residues: CSVEQGTGELFF.

The chain has TRBV10-3 and TRBJ2-5; D tentatively reads TRBD1 or TRBD2 (5 bases each). CDR1 ENHRY and CDR2 SYGVKD come from the germline V gene. The V end was cut by 3 bases, the J end by 3 bases, with 11 bases between. CDR3 length: 14 amino acids. CDR3 coding DNA: TGTGCCATCAGTGATCCTGGGGGAGAAGAGACCCAGTACTTC. Protein: CAISDPGGEETQYF.